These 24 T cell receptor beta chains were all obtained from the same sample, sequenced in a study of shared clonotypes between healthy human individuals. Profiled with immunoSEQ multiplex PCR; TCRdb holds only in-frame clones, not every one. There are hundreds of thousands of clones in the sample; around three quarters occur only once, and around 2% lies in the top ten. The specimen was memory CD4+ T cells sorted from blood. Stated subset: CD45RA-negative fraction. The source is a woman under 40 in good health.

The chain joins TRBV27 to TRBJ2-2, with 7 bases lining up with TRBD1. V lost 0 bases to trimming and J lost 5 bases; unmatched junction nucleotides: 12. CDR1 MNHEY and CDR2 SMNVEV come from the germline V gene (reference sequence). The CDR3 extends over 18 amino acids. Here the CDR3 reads CASSLSTRGGRGTGELFF. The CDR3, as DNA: TGTGCCAGCAGTTTATCCACCCGAGGGGGCAGGGGGACCGGGGAGCTGTTTTTT.

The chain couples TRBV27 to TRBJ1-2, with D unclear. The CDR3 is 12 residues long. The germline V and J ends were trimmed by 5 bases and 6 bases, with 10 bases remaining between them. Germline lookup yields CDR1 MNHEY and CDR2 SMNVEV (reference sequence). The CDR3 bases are TGTGCCAGCAGTCCCACGGGGAATGGCTACACCTTC. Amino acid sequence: CASSPTGNGYTF.

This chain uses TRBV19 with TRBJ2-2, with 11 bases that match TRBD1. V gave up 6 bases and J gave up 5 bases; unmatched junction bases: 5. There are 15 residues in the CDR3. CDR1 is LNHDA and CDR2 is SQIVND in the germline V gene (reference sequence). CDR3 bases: TGTGCCAGTAGGAGAGGGACAGGGGGAACCGGGGAGCTGTTTTTT. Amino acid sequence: CASRRGTGGTGELFF.

CDR3: CASKRAKTIQETQYF. Written as DNA, the CDR3 is TGTGCCAGCAAGAGGGCTAAAACCATCCAAGAGACCCAGTACTTC. The chain has TRBV6-1 and TRBJ2-5; maybe TRBD2 (5 bases). Germline values: CDR1 MNHNS, CDR2 SASEGT. The CDR3 has 15 residues. V was trimmed by 7 bases and J by 1 base, leaving 16 bases between them.

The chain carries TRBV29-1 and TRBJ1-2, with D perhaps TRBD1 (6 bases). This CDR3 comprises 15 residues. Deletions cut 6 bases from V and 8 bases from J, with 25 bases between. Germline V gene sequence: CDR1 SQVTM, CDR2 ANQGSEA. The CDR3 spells CSVRVRGDSSGGYTF. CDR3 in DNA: TGCAGCGTCCGGGTCAGGGGCGATAGTTCGGGAGGCTACACCTTC.

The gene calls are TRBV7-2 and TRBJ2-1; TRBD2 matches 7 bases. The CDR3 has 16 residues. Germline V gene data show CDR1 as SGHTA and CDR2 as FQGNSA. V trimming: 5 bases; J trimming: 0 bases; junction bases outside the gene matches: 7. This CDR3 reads CASSGWGGSSYNEQFF. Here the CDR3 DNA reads TGTGCCAGCAGCGGGTGGGGCGGGAGCTCCTACAATGAGCAGTTCTTC.

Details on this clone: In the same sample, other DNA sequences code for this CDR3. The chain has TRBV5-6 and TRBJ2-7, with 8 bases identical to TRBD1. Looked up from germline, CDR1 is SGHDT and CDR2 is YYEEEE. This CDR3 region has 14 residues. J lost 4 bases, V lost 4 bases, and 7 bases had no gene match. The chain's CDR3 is CASSQGQGRYEQYF. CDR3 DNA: TGTGCCAGCAGCCAAGGACAGGGCCGTTACGAGCAGTACTTC.

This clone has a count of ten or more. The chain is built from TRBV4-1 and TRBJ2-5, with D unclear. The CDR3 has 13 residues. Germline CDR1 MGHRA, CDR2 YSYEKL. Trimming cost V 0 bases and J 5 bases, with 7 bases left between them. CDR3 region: CASSQDKFETQYF. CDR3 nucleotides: TGCGCCAGCAGCCAAGATAAGTTCGAGACCCAGTACTTC.

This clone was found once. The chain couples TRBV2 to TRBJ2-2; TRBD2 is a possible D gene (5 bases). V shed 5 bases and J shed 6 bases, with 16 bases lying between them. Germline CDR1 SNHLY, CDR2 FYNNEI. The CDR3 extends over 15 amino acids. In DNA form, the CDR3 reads TGTGCCAGCAGTAAACTCGTGACTAAATCCGGGGAGCTGTTTTTT. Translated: CASSKLVTKSGELFF.

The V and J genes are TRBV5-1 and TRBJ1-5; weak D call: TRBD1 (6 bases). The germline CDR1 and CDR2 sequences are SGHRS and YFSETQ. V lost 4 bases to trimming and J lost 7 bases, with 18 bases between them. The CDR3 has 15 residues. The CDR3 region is CASSPGMGAVQPQHF. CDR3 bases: TGCGCCAGCAGCCCTGGAATGGGGGCGGTGCAGCCCCAGCATTTT.

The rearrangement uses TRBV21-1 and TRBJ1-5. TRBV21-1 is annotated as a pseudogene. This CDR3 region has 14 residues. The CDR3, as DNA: TGTGCCAGCAGCAAATCTACGGGGTGTCAGCCCCAGCATTTT. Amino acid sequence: CASSKSTGCQPQHF.

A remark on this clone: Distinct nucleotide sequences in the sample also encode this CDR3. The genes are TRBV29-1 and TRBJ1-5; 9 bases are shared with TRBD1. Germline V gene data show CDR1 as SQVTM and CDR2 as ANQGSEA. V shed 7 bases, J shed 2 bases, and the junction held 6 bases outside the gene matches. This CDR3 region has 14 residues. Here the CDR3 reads CSAATGGGNQPQHF. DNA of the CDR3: TGCAGCGCGGCAACAGGGGGCGGCAATCAGCCCCAGCATTTT.

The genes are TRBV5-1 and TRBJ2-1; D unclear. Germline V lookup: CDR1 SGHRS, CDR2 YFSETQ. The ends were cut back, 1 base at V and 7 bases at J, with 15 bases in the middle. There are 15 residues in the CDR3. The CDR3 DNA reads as TGCGCCAGCAGCTTGCCCGGTCACTCGACGAATGAGCAGTTCTTC. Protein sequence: CASSLPGHSTNEQFF. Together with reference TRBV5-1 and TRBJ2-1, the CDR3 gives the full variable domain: KAGVTQTPRYLIKTRGQQVTLSCSPISGHRSVSWYQQTPGQGLQFLFEYFSETQRNKGNFPGRFSGRQFSNSRSEMNVSTLELGDSALYLCASSLPGHSTNEQFFGPGTRLTVL.

CDR3 protein: CASSEVNTPNYGYTF. The CDR3 region has the DNA TGTGCCAGCAGTGAGGTCAACACCCCTAACTATGGCTACACCTTC. The genes are TRBV25-1 and TRBJ1-2; D gene uncertain. CDR3 length: 15 amino acids. Germline CDR1 and CDR2: MGHDK and SYGVNS. The V gene lost 3 bases and the J gene lost 0 bases, with 11 bases spanning the gap.

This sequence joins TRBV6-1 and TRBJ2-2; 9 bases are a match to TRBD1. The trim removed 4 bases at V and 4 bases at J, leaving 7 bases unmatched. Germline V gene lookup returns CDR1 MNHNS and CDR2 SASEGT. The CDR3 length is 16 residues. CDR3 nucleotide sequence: TGTGCCAGCAGTGTGACAGGGGGAGCAAGCACCGGGGAGCTGTTTTTT. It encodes CASSVTGGASTGELFF.

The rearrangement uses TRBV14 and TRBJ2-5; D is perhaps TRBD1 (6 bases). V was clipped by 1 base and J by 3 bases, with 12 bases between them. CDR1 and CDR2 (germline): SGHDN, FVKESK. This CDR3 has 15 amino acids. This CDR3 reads CASSQGWQGKETQYF. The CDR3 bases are TGTGCCAGCAGCCAAGGGTGGCAGGGGAAAGAGACCCAGTACTTC.

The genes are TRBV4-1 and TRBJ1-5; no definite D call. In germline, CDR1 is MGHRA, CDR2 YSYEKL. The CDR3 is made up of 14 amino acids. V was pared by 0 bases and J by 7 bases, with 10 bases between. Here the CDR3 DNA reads TGCGCCAGCAGCCAAGAGTCCGGGCGGCAGCCCCAGCATTTT. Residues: CASSQESGRQPQHF.

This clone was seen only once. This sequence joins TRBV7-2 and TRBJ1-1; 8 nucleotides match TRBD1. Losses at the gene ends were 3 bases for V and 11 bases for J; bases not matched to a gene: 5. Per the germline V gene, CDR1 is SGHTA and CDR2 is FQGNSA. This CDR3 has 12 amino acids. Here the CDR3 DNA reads TGTGCCAGCAGCTTTCGGACAGGGTTTGCTTTCTTT. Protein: CASSFRTGFAFF.

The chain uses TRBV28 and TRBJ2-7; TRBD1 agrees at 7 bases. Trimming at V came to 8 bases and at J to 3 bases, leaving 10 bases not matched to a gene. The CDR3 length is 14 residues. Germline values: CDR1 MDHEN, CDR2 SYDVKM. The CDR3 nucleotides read TGTGCCAGCCACGCCGGGACAGAAAACTACGAGCAGTACTTC. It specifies CASHAGTENYEQYF.

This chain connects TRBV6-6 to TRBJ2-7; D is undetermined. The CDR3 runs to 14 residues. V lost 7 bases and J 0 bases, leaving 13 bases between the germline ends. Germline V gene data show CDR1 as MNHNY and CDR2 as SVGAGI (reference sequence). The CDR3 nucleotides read TGTGCCAGCAATCTAGAGGCGAACTCCTACGAGCAGTACTTC. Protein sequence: CASNLEANSYEQYF.

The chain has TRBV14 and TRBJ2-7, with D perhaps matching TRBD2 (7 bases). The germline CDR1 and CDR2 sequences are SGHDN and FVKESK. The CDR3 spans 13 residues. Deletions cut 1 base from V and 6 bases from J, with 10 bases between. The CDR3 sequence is CASSQVGGREQYF. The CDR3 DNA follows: TGTGCCAGCAGCCAAGTGGGGGGGCGCGAGCAGTACTTC.

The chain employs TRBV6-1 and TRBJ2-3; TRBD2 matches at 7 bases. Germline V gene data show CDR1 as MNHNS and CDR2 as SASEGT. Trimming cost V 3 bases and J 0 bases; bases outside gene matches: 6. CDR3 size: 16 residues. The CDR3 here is CASSDRSGTSTDTQYF. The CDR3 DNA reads TGTGCCAGCAGTGACCGGAGCGGGACTAGCACAGATACGCAGTATTTT.

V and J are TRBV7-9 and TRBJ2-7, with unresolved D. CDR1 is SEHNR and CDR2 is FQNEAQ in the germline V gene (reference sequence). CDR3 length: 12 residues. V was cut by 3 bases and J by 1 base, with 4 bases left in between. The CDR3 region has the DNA TGTGCCAGCAGCTTTGAGTCCTACGAGCAGTACTTC. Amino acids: CASSFESYEQYF.

For the CDR3, the DNA is TGCGCCAGCAGCCAAATCGGGACGAATCTCAATGAGCAGTTCTTC. Translated: CASSQIGTNLNEQFF. J is TRBJ2-1 and V is TRBV4-1; either TRBD1 or TRBD2 may fit D (5 bases each). V dropped 2 bases and J dropped 6 bases, with 14 bases sitting between them. Germline values: CDR1 MGHRA, CDR2 YSYEKL. The CDR3 consists of 15 residues.